This TCR beta chain appears in the sequencing data of a study of chemoradiotherapy in HPV16-positive cancers. The CDR3 spans 16 residues. Germline assignment: CDR1 MNHEY and CDR2 SMNVEV (reference sequence). V lost 3 bases to trimming and J lost 2 bases, with 11 bases between them. The data were produced by immunoSEQ multiplex PCR, yet TCRdb's version contains in-frame clones alone and is incomplete. This table holds about 12,000 clones, around 71% found once. The genes are TRBV27 and TRBJ2-6; perhaps D is TRBD1 or TRBD2 (5 bases each). Sample acquisition took place from a patient who underwent chemoradiotherapy. The TCR was taken from a human donor with HPV-associated anogenital cancer. The CDR3 sequence is CASSFFGAAGANVLTF. CDR3 in DNA: TGTGCCAGCAGTTTTTTCGGGGCCGCTGGGGCCAACGTCCTGACTTTC. Complete variable domain (other parts from reference TRBV27 and TRBJ2-6): EAQVTQNPRYLITVTGKKLTVTCSQNMNHEYMSWYRQDPGLGLRQIYYSMNVEVTDKGDVPEGYKVSRKEKRNFPLILESPSPNQTSLYFCASSFFGAAGANVLTFGAGSRLTVL.